The 9 T cell receptor beta chains presented below share a single source sample, sequenced in a study of blood T cell repertoires in COVID-19. TCRdb's copy holds only in-frame clones and misses some; the assay was immunoSEQ multiplex PCR. The sample holds 90,000 to 100,000 clones, around nine tenths seen once. The sample comprised peripheral blood. The receptors stem from a man aged 70-80 years with acute or convalescent COVID-19.

This clone came up once. This chain joins TRBV18 and TRBJ1-4; D might be TRBD1 (6 bases). This CDR3 comprises 14 residues. V gave up 4 bases and J gave up 11 bases, with 17 bases separating them. Germline CDR1 and CDR2: KGHSH and LQKENI. The CDR3 sequence is CASSRSGGLGKLFF. The CDR3 nucleotides read TGTGCCAGCTCACGCTCGGGGGGGCTGGGGAAACTGTTTTTT.

J is TRBJ1-4 and V is TRBV9; possibly TRBD1 for D (6 bases). V lost 0 bases and J lost 0, with 9 bases in between. Per germline, CDR1 SGDLS and CDR2 YYNGEE. The CDR3 runs 16 residues. The CDR3 nucleotides read TGTGCCAGCAGCGTAGGGAACAGGGCAACTAATGAAAAACTGTTTTTT. Its protein product is CASSVGNRATNEKLFF.

The genes are TRBV29-1 and TRBJ2-7; D is possibly TRBD1 (6 bases). CDR1 SQVTM and CDR2 ANQGSEA come from the germline V gene. V lost 4 bases and J 2 bases, leaving 15 bases between the germline ends. This CDR3 comprises 14 residues. In nucleotides, the CDR3 is TGCAGCGTTGTGGGGGTGGGGGCCCCCTACGAGCAGTACTTC. Protein sequence: CSVVGVGAPYEQYF.

V usage is TRBV3-1 (or the pseudogene TRBV3-2) and J usage is TRBJ2-7; D ambiguous. V lost 3 bases, J lost 4 bases, and 10 bases lay in between. This CDR3 is 13 amino acids long. Germline CDR1 is LGHDT and CDR2 is YNNKEL (reference sequence). The CDR3 DNA follows: TGTGCCAGCAGCCACCCCGTGACTTACGAGCAGTACTTC. Translation gives CASSHPVTYEQYF.

The gene calls are TRBV6-5 and TRBJ1-1; 9 nucleotides agree with TRBD1. CDR1 and CDR2 (germline): MNHEY, SVGAGI. The CDR3 extends over 15 amino acids. Trimming at V came to 2 bases and at J to 4 bases, leaving 5 bases not matched to a gene. Written as DNA, the CDR3 is TGTGCCAGCAGTTACCTTACAGGGGGCGGCACTGAAGCTTTCTTT. It codes for CASSYLTGGGTEAFF.

The chain links TRBV5-1 to TRBJ2-7; 8 bases are shared with TRBD1. V shed 0 bases and J 5 bases; nucleotides not matched to a gene: 10. The CDR3 covers 16 residues. From germline, CDR1 is SGHRS and CDR2 YFSETQ. In DNA form, the CDR3 reads TGCGCCAGCAGCTTGGGGGACAGGCTTACGCGGAACGAGCAGTACTTC. Translated, it gives CASSLGDRLTRNEQYF.

J is TRBJ2-3 and V is TRBV3-1 (or the pseudogene TRBV3-2), with a tentative D call TRBD2 (5 bases). V dropped 3 bases and J dropped 5 bases, with 9 bases sitting between them. CDR3 size: 13 residues. Germline CDR1 reads LGHDT; CDR2 reads YNNKEL (reference sequence). CDR3 residues: CASSQATRDTQYF. CDR3 nucleotides: TGTGCCAGCAGCCAGGCTACTAGAGATACGCAGTATTTT.

The chain recombines TRBV28 with TRBJ1-1, with TRBD1 identical over 10 bases. Germline V gene lookup returns CDR1 MDHEN and CDR2 SYDVKM. The CDR3 runs 17 residues. The V and J ends lost 6 bases and 2 bases, in that order; junction bases with no gene match: 12. In DNA form, the CDR3 reads TGTGCCAGCAGCCTTCCGGTTTGGGACAGGGGCAACACTGAAGCTTTCTTT. Translating it yields CASSLPVWDRGNTEAFF.

V gene TRBV6-1 combines with J gene TRBJ2-3, with 11 bases lining up with TRBD1. CDR1 MNHNS and CDR2 SASEGT come from the germline V gene. V gave up 1 base and J gave up 6 bases; unmatched junction bases: 12. This CDR3 comprises 18 residues. CDR3 protein: CASSEVLSGTGGRDTQYF. As DNA, the CDR3 is TGTGCCAGCAGTGAAGTGTTATCCGGGACAGGGGGGCGGGATACGCAGTATTTT.